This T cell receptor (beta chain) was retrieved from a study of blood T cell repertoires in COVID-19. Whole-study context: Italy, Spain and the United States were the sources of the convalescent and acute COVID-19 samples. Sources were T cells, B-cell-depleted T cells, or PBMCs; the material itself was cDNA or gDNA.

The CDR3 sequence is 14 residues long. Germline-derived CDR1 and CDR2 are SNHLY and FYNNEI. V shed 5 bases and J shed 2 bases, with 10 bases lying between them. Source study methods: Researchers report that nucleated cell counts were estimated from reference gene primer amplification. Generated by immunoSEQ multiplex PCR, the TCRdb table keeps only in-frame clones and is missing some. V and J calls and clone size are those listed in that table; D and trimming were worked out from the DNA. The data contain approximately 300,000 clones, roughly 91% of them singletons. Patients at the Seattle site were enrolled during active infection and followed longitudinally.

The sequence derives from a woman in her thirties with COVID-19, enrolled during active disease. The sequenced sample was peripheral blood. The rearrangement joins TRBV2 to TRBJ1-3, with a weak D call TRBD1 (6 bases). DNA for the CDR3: TGTGCCAGCAGTCTACAGGGCCCTGGAAACACCATATATTTT. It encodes CASSLQGPGNTIYF.